The clone carrying this T cell receptor beta chain was seen only once. Its antigen is currently unknown. The data were obtained in a study of shared clonotypes between healthy human individuals. Between the trimmed V and J ends, which lost 6 bases and 0 bases, there was a span of 11 bases. Per the germline V gene, CDR1 is MNHNS and CDR2 is SASEGT. The CDR3 is 14 amino acids. TCRdb keeps only in-frame clones here, not all; method: immunoSEQ multiplex PCR. Of 600,000 to 750,000 clones in the sample, 72% are singletons; the top ten hold approximately 1.8%. Regarding the study as a whole: Though the depth was large, rarefaction showed that sorted-subset sequencing was incomplete.

The V call is TRBV6-1, the J call TRBJ2-5, with D possibly being TRBD2 (6 bases). The origin of this receptor is a woman between 25 and 40 years old in good health. The sequenced sample consisted of memory CD4+ T cells sorted from blood. Subset indicated: CD45RA-negative fraction. In DNA, the CDR3 is TGTGCCAGCAGGGCGGGGACCAACCAAGAGACCCAGTACTTC. Its protein is CASRAGTNQETQYF.